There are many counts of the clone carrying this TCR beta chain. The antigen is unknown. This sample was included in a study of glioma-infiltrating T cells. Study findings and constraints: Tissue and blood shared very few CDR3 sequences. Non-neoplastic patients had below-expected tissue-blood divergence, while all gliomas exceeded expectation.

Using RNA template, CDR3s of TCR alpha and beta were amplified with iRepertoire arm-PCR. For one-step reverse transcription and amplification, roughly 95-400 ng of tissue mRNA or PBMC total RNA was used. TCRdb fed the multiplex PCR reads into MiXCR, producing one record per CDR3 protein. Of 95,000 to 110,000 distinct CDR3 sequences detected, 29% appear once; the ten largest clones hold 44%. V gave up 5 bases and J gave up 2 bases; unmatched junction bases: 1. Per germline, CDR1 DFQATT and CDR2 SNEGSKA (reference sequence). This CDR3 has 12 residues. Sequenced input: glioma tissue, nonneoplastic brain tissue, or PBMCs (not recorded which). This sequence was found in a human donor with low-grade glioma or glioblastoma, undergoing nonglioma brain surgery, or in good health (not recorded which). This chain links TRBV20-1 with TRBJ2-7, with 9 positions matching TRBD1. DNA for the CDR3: TGCAGTGCTGGACAGGGGACCTACGAGCAGTACTTC. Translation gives CSAGQGTYEQYF.